This TCR beta chain derives from a study of T cells after yellow fever vaccination. The authors made TCR cDNA by 5'RACE template switching, adding a universal primer site and UMIs. TCRdb passed the 5' RACE reads through MiXCR, listing each CDR3 protein once. There are tens of thousands of distinct CDR3 sequences in the sample; approximately 6% occur only once, and roughly 28% lies in the top ten. This clonotype was detected only a few times. General study points: It was a weaker secondary response, yet one that peaked faster, at day 5 versus 15.

The CDR3 is made up of 15 amino acids. V was cut by 3 bases and J by 3 bases, with 11 bases left in between. Germline V gene sequence: CDR1 LGHNA, CDR2 YNFKEQ. The sequencing used PBMCs, either bulk or a sorted T-cell subset (CD4+, CD8+, memory, or dextramer-sorted; not recorded which), collected on the day of the yellow fever booster vaccination. The rearrangement joins TRBV4-2 to TRBJ1-4; unclear D gene. The clonotype was recovered from a man aged 18 to 29 who received the YFV17D yellow fever vaccine. CDR3 DNA sequence: TGTGCCAGCAGCCAGGAGCATGGGGCTAATGAAAAACTGTTTTTT. Translated: CASSQEHGANEKLFF.